The sequence of this TCR beta chain was determined in a study of regulatory T cells in long-lasting Graves disease. Overall study context: Over 5 years of antithyroid drugs with positive TSH receptor antibodies was taken to mean persistent Graves' disease.

Study results and limitations: Gene preferences differed: TRBV28, TRBJ1-2, TRBJ2-5 in persistent cases.

The time point here: persistent/refractory GD, antithyroid drugs over 5 years with positive TRAb. Construction of the TCR library relied on RNA isolated from PBMCs. An endocrinology department in Xi'an, China, supplied the patients. This clonotype was detected only a few times. As yet, its antigen is unknown. This CDR3 is built from 15 residues. The J segment lost 0 bases and the V segment lost 5 bases, leaving 6 bases of the junction unmatched. Germline-derived CDR1 and CDR2 are SGHRS and YFSETQ. Through Arm-PCR of CDR3 regions and iRepertoire HTBI primers, TCR beta libraries were built. Methods used by the authors: Samples collectively showed some 65 TRBV and roughly 15 TRBJ segments. TCRdb re-called the multiplex PCR reads through MiXCR, storing one row per CDR3 protein. It is TCRdb's table, rather than the study itself, that gives the V and J calls and clone size. Of roughly 450,000 distinct CDR3 sequences in the sample, roughly a quarter were seen once.

The sample here was peripheral blood mononuclear cells (PBMCs), taken when the disease was refractory, from a patient treated with antithyroid drugs. The sequence was collected from a female donor with Graves disease. The chain recombines TRBV5-1 with TRBJ2-7; TRBD2 matches 9 bases. CDR3 loop: CASRNRLADSYEQYF. In DNA form, the CDR3 reads TGCGCCAGCAGAAACAGACTAGCGGACTCCTACGAGCAGTACTTC.